The 16 T cell receptor beta chains below come from one sample, sequenced in a study of T cells in Graves' hyperthyroidism and ophthalmopathy. The source material, RNA transcripts, was used to amplify TCR beta CDR3 regions. TCR CDR3 underwent first-round RT-PCR with the HTBI primer set. TCRdb itself ran the multiplex PCR reads through MiXCR, one entry per CDR3 protein. The data hold about 360,000 distinct CDR3 sequences, with approximately 13% observed a single time. Sequenced: blood. The receptors derive from a woman in her late teens or twenties with Graves' hyperthyroidism.

This clonotype was detected many times. This chain connects TRBV12-3 or TRBV12-4 to TRBJ2-2; D may correspond to TRBD1 or TRBD2 (5 bases each). V lost 8 bases and J lost 1, with 29 bases in between. The length of the CDR3 is 20 residues. CDR3: CASRLVLRGLLRGNTGELFF. The CDR3 DNA follows: TGTGCCAGCCGCCTAGTTCTGAGAGGGCTCCTGAGGGGGAACACCGGGGAGCTGTTTTTT.

This clonotype was seen repeatedly, ten times or more. The chain combines TRBV5-1 with TRBJ2-1; D may correspond to TRBD1 or TRBD2 (5 bases each). This CDR3 has 15 residues. V was shortened by 0 bases and J by 4 bases, with 11 bases between the two germline ends. Germline V gene sequence: CDR1 SGHRS, CDR2 YFSETQ. The CDR3 nucleotides read TGCGCCAGCAGCTTGGAACCGGGGACGTACAATGAGCAGTTCTTC. Translated: CASSLEPGTYNEQFF.

This chain uses TRBV24-1 with TRBJ2-1; 9 bases agree with TRBD1. The CDR3 length is 12 residues. CDR1 KGHDR and CDR2 SFDVKD come from the germline V gene. The V segment lost 4 bases and the J segment 12 bases; nucleotides outside the gene matches: 3. The CDR3 DNA is TGTGCCACCAGTGACCCGACAGGGGGGCAGTTCTTC. This translates into CATSDPTGGQFF.

This clonotype showed up many times. V and J are TRBV28 and TRBJ2-2; D gene uncertain. Germline loops: CDR1 MDHEN, CDR2 SYDVKM. V was trimmed by 8 bases and J by 5 bases, leaving 15 bases between them. This CDR3 has 14 residues. The CDR3 sequence: CASSSLGWTGELFF. CDR3 coding DNA: TGTGCCAGCTCCTCATTGGGGTGGACCGGGGAGCTGTTTTTT.

This clonotype was observed many times. This chain connects TRBV11-2 to TRBJ1-2; the D gene is possibly TRBD1 (6 bases). The CDR3 spans 15 residues. The V end lost 3 bases, the J end lost 0 bases, and 11 bases lay between the germline ends. Germline V gene data show CDR1 as SGHAT and CDR2 as FQNNGV. The CDR3 DNA sequence: TGTGCCAGCAGCTTTCCGGGACACTCTAACTATGGCTACACCTTC. Translated: CASSFPGHSNYGYTF.

There are a few counts of this clonotype. The chain recombines TRBV18 with TRBJ2-2, with no clear D. The CDR3 loop spans 14 amino acids. The germline V gene encodes CDR1 KGHSH and CDR2 LQKENI. V lost 5 bases and J lost 1, with 8 bases in between. The CDR3 DNA sequence: TGTGCCAGCTCATCCCAGCGGAACACCGGGGAGCTGTTTTTT. Translated: CASSSQRNTGELFF.

At least ten counts were recorded for this clonotype. The gene calls are TRBV19 and TRBJ1-2; D is ambiguous. CDR1 is LNHDA, CDR2 SQIVND, per germline (reference sequence). The CDR3 contains 11 residues. The V and J ends lost 10 bases and 6 bases respectively, with 12 bases between them. The CDR3 bases are TGTGCCACGGGGAGAGGGCATGGCTACACCTTC. This gives the protein CATGRGHGYTF.

The sample holds one count of this clonotype. Just one base apart from a much larger clone, this may be a read error. V and J are TRBV7-9 and TRBJ2-1, with TRBD2 identical over 10 bases. Germline-derived CDR1 and CDR2 are SEHNR and FQNEAQ (reference sequence). The V gene end was trimmed by 2 bases and the J gene end by 7 bases; junction bases not matched to a gene: 14. This CDR3 has 18 residues. The CDR3 DNA reads TGTGCCAGCAGCTTATACATGGACCCAGCGGGGGGGAAGAATGAGCAGTTCTTC. It yields the protein CASSLYMDPAGGKNEQFF. The variable domain in full, completed from reference TRBV7-9 and TRBJ2-1, reads DTGVSQNPRHKITKRGQNVTFRCDPISEHNRLYWYRQTLGQGPEFLTYFQNEAQLEKSRLLSDRFSAERPKGSFSTLEIQRTEQGDSAMYLCASSLYMDPAGGKNEQFFGPGTRLTVL.

The chain has TRBV27 and TRBJ1-3; 7 nucleotides line up with TRBD1. Germline-derived CDR1 and CDR2 are MNHEY and SMNVEV (reference sequence). The trim removed 5 bases at V and 4 bases at J, leaving 11 bases unmatched. The CDR3 loop spans 16 amino acids. The CDR3 spells CASSPRPTGLGNTIYF. In DNA form, the CDR3 reads TGTGCCAGCAGTCCTCGCCCGACAGGGCTAGGAAACACCATATATTTT.

This clonotype was recorded many times. J is TRBJ1-1 and V is TRBV24-1; D is perhaps TRBD1 (6 bases). Germline V lookup: CDR1 KGHDR, CDR2 SFDVKD. V gave up 6 bases and J gave up 6 bases, with 13 bases separating them. The CDR3 is made up of 13 amino acids. Here the CDR3 DNA reads TGTGCCACCAGTTCGGACAGTTTTTCTGAAGCTTTCTTT. It codes for CATSSDSFSEAFF.

This clonotype was detected many times. The chain joins TRBV3-1 to TRBJ1-3; D remains unclear. Germline-derived CDR1 and CDR2 are LGHDT and YNNKEL (reference sequence). The CDR3 length is 17 residues. V was clipped by 0 bases and J by 9 bases, with 21 bases between them. Written as DNA, the CDR3 is TGTGCCAGCAGCCAAGATAGGGTCACGTCCTATGGTGGCACCATATATTTT. Translated, it gives CASSQDRVTSYGGTIYF.

There are many counts of this clonotype. The gene calls are TRBV7-3 and TRBJ1-2; TRBD1 might be the D (5 bases). Trimming shortened V by 1 base and J by 2 bases, and 8 bases separated the two germline ends. Looked up from germline, CDR1 is SGHTA and CDR2 is FQGTGA. This CDR3 spans 14 amino acids. DNA for the CDR3: TGTGCCAGCAGCTTAAACGCAGGGAACTATGGCTACACCTTC. The encoded protein is CASSLNAGNYGYTF.

This clonotype has at least ten counts. This sequence joins TRBV28 and TRBJ1-6; 7 bases fit TRBD1. V dropped 4 bases and J dropped 4; count of bases not matched to a gene: 10. Germline V gene sequence: CDR1 MDHEN, CDR2 SYDVKM. This CDR3 has 17 residues. The CDR3 loop reads CASSSTGSGGYNSPLHF. The CDR3 DNA reads as TGTGCCAGCAGTTCGACAGGGTCGGGGGGATATAATTCACCCCTCCACTTT. The full variable domain, its missing parts supplied by reference TRBV28 and TRBJ1-6, is DVKVTQSSRYLVKRTGEKVFLECVQDMDHENMFWYRQDPGLGLRLIYFSYDVKMKEKGDIPEGYSVSREKKERFSLILESASTNQTSMYLCASSSTGSGGYNSPLHFGNGTRLTVT.

In its sample, this clonotype was seen many times. The chain links TRBV7-2 to TRBJ1-2, with 7 bases identical to TRBD1. CDR1 SGHTA and CDR2 FQGNSA come from the germline V gene. This CDR3 comprises 15 residues. Trimming cost V 4 bases and J 4 bases; bases outside gene matches: 9. The chain's CDR3 is CASSSGTVASYGYTF. CDR3 nucleotides: TGTGCCAGCAGCTCCGGGACAGTCGCCTCCTATGGCTACACCTTC.

This clonotype was seen only a few times. This sequence joins TRBV5-1 and TRBJ1-1; a possible D gene is TRBD1 (5 bases). V gave up 4 bases and J gave up 0 bases, with 16 bases separating them. Germline-derived CDR1 and CDR2 are SGHRS and YFSETQ. This CDR3 contains 16 residues. CDR3: CASSREPGRLNTEAFF. Written as DNA, the CDR3 is TGCGCCAGCAGCAGGGAACCGGGACGATTGAACACTGAAGCTTTCTTT.

This clonotype was picked up many times. The rearrangement joins TRBV2 to TRBJ2-5; perhaps TRBD2 as D (5 bases). The CDR3 extends over 15 amino acids. The germline V gene encodes CDR1 SNHLY and CDR2 FYNNEI. The V and J ends lost 7 bases and 3 bases respectively, with 18 bases between them. The CDR3 loop is CASIVPRGLEETQYF. In nucleotides, the CDR3 is TGTGCCAGCATAGTGCCTCGTGGACTCGAAGAGACCCAGTACTTC.